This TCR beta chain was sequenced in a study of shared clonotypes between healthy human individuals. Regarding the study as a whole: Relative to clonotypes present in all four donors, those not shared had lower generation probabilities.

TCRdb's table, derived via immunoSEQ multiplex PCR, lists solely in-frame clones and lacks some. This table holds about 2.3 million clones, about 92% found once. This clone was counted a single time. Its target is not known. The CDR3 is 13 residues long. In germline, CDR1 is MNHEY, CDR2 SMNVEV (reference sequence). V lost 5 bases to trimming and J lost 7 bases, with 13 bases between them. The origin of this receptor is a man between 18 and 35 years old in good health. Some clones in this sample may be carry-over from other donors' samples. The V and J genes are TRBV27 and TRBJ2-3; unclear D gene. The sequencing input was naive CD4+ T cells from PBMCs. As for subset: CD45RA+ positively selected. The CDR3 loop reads CASSLRNPNTQYF. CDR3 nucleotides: TGTGCCAGCAGTCTGAGAAACCCCAATACGCAGTATTTT.